The rows below give T cell receptor beta chains drawn from one sample of a study of T-cell reconstitution after alpha-beta-depleted transplantation in children. TCRdb analysed the PCR reads with MiXCR anew, one entry per CDR3 protein. This sample has about 210,000 distinct CDR3 sequences, with roughly a sixth found just once. This specimen consisted of PBMCs, mostly from graft donor cells, obtained 360 days after TCRalphabeta/CD19-depleted stem cell transplant. The receptors were gathered from a male patient aged 2 to 9 who had a stem cell transplant for acute lymphoblastic leukemia, so the T cells may come from the graft donor. Both conserved end residues are part of each CDR3. The D gene is left open where the match is weak. The size of a clone is reported for some rows only, either as once, few or many, or as a class for expanded clones.

j_call d_call clone_size v_call cdr3_aa cdr3_nt
TRBJ1-5 NA NA TRBV27 CASSLRAERNQPQHF TGTGCCAGCAGCCTTCGGGCGGAGCGCAATCAGCCCCAGCATTTT
TRBJ1-1 NA few TRBV12-3/TRBV12-4 CASSTLGAAGTEAFF TGTGCCAGCAGTACCCTGGGGGCGGCCGGCACTGAAGCTTTCTTT
TRBJ2-3 TRBD2 NA TRBV7-2 CASSFVGLAAPDTQYF TGTGCCAGCAGCTTTGTGGGACTAGCGGCCCCAGATACGCAGTATTTT
TRBJ2-3 TRBD2 few TRBV6-4 CASSVAGENTDTQYF TGTGCCAGCAGCGTAGCGGGAGAGAACACAGATACGCAGTATTTT
TRBJ2-3 NA NA TRBV20-1 CSASGPKGDTQYF TGCAGTGCTAGTGGGCCGAAGGGGGATACGCAGTATTTT
TRBJ2-2 NA NA TRBV5-1 CASSLVQKNTGELFF TGCGCCAGCAGCTTGGTTCAGAAAAACACCGGGGAGCTGTTTTTT
TRBJ1-5 NA NA TRBV5-1 CASSLGEGWQPQHF TGCGCCAGCAGCTTGGGAGAGGGATGGCAGCCCCAGCATTTT
TRBJ1-2 NA once TRBV7-8 CASSFHTRSRGRENYGYTF TGTGCCAGCAGCTTCCATACCCGATCCCGAGGACGGGAAAACTATGGCTACACCTTC
TRBJ2-6 TRBD2 NA TRBV12-3/TRBV12-4 CASGGDSGANVLTF TGTGCCAGCGGGGGGGACTCTGGGGCCAACGTCCTGACTTTC
TRBJ1-1 TRBD1 few TRBV5-6 CASSRGQKNTEAFF TGTGCCAGCAGCCGGGGACAGAAGAACACTGAAGCTTTCTTT
TRBJ1-3 TRBD1 few TRBV7-9 CASSRTGKTGNTIYF TGTGCCAGCAGCCGGACAGGGAAAACTGGAAACACCATATATTTT
TRBJ2-5 TRBD2 NA TRBV20-1 CSAEGLAGSLRETQYF TGCAGTGCTGAAGGACTAGCGGGGTCCCTGCGAGAGACCCAGTACTTC
TRBJ2-5 TRBD2 NA TRBV9 CASSAREREALGGETQYF TGTGCCAGCAGCGCGAGGGAGCGGGAGGCTCTAGGGGGAGAGACCCAGTACTTC
TRBJ2-4 TRBD1 NA TRBV29-1 CSVSGQVAKNIQYF TGCAGCGTTTCTGGACAGGTAGCCAAAAACATTCAGTACTTC
TRBJ2-2 NA few TRBV30 CAWSRGRGFGELFF TGTGCCTGGAGCCGCGGTAGGGGGTTCGGGGAGCTGTTTTTT
TRBJ2-1 TRBD2 few TRBV7-8 CASSSLAGGRDNEQFF TGTGCCAGCAGCTCCCTGGCGGGGGGACGTGACAATGAGCAGTTCTTC
TRBJ2-5 NA NA TRBV7-3 CASSPGGPETQYF TGTGCCAGCAGCCCCGGGGGCCCCGAGACCCAGTACTTC
TRBJ2-3 NA many TRBV11-3 CASSLSFVGGLEEDTQYF TGTGCCAGCAGCTTGAGTTTTGTCGGGGGGCTTGAGGAAGATACGCAGTATTTT
TRBJ1-5 NA NA TRBV6-5 CASSYLRGNQPQHF TGTGCCAGCAGTTACCTGAGGGGCAATCAGCCCCAGCATTTT
TRBJ2-5 TRBD2 few TRBV6-2/TRBV6-3 CASSLGTRFIETQYF TGTGCCAGCAGTCTAGGGACTAGATTTATAGAGACCCAGTACTTC